What follows is one T cell receptor beta chain and its context. Methods used by the authors: For nucleated cells, counts were estimated from reference gene primer amplification. Generated by immunoSEQ multiplex PCR, the TCRdb table keeps only in-frame clones and is missing some. The DNA was the basis for D and trimming; V, J and clone size are from that table. This table has fewer than 90,000 clones, about nine tenths appearing once. The data were taken from a study of blood T cell repertoires in COVID-19. Study-level background: T cells, B-cell-depleted T cells, or PBMCs provided the cDNA or gDNA that served as material.

Looked up from germline, CDR1 is SGHNT and CDR2 is YYREEE (reference sequence). Trimming took 0 bases from V and 4 from J, leaving 9 bases between them. CDR3 length: 14 amino acids. The source of this sequence is a man under 40 with acute or convalescent COVID-19. The rearrangement uses TRBV5-4 and TRBJ2-3; no firm D call. Sequenced sample: peripheral blood. The CDR3 DNA is TGTGCCAGCAGCTTGGGGCGGCGGCCAGATACGCAGTATTTT. This codes for CASSLGRRPDTQYF. The complete variable domain, with remaining parts taken from reference TRBV5-4 and TRBJ2-3, reads ETGVTQSPTHLIKTRGQQVTLRCSSQSGHNTVSWYQQALGQGPQFIFQYYREEENGRGNFPPRFSGLQFPNYSSELNVNALELDDSALYLCASSLGRRPDTQYFGPGTRLTVL.